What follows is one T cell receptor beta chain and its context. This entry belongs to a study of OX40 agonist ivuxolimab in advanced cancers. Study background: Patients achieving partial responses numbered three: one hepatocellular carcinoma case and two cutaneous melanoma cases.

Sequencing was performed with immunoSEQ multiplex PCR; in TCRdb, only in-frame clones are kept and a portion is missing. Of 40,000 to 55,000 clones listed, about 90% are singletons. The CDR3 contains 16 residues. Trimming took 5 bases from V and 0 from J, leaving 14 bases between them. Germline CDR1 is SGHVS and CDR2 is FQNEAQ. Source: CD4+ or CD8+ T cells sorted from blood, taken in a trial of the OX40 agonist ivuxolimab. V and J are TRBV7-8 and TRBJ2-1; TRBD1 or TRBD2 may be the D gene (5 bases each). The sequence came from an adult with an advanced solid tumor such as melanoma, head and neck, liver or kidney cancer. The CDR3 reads CASSPAGTSSYNEQFF. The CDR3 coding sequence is TGTGCCAGCAGCCCAGCAGGGACCAGCTCCTACAATGAGCAGTTCTTC.